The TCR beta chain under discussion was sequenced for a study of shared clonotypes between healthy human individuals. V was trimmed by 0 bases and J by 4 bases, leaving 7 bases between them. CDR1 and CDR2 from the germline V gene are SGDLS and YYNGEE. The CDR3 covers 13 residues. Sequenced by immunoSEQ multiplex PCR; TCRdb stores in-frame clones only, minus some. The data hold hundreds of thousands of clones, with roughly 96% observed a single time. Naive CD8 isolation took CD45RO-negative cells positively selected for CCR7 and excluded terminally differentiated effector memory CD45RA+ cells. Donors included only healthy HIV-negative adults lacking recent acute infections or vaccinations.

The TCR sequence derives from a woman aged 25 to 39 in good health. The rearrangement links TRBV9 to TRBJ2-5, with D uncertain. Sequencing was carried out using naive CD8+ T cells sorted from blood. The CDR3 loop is CASSVAHAETQYF. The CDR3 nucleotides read TGTGCCAGCAGCGTAGCGCACGCAGAGACCCAGTACTTC.